A selection of T cell receptor beta chains follows, all from one sample in a study of control samples from healthy donors and cancer patients. TCRdb's table, derived via immunoSEQ multiplex PCR, lists solely in-frame clones and lacks some. Of tens of thousands of clones in the sample, about 89% were seen once. Sequenced input: blood. These receptors all stem from a woman aged 55 to 70 in good health. The CDR3 runs from the conserved cysteine through the conserved F or W. A D gene is named only where the DNA matches it firmly. Some rows have no size entry. The others give once, few or many, or a class for an expanded clone.

TRBD2,TRBV28,TRBJ2-7,.,CASSPPGGDYEQYF,TGTGCCAGCAGTCCGCCGGGAGGAGACTACGAGCAGTACTTC
TRBD1,TRBV6-1,TRBJ1-1,once,CASSEWAGGEAFF,TGTGCCAGCAGTGAATGGGCAGGGGGCGAAGCTTTCTTT
TRBD2,TRBV9,TRBJ2-1,.,CASSRGLAGNEQFF,TGTGCCAGCAGCAGGGGACTAGCCGGCAATGAGCAGTTCTTC
.,TRBV18,TRBJ1-4,.,CASSPPNSAGEKLFF,TGTGCCAGCTCACCACCGAACAGCGCCGGGGAAAAACTGTTTTTT
.,TRBV4-3,TRBJ1-3,.,CASSQDWVSGNTIYF,TGCGCCAGCAGCCAAGATTGGGTATCTGGAAACACCATATATTTT
TRBD2,TRBV2,TRBJ2-7,few,CASGAAGGPYEQYF,TGTGCCAGCGGGGCAGCGGGGGGGCCCTACGAGCAGTACTTC
.,TRBV3-1/TRBV3-2,TRBJ2-3,.,CASSQFIGDTQYF,TGTGCCAGCAGCCAATTCATCGGGGATACGCAGTATTTT
TRBD1,TRBV2,TRBJ2-5,once,CASSSDRVGRETQYF,TGTGCCAGCAGTTCGGACAGGGTCGGAAGAGAGACCCAGTACTTC
TRBD2,TRBV9,TRBJ2-3,.,CASSVLAGVGDTQYF,TGTGCCAGCAGCGTACTAGCGGGGGTGGGAGATACGCAGTATTTT
TRBD1,TRBV7-6,TRBJ1-2,once,CASSSFRDRKGSGYTF,TGTGCCAGCAGCTCGTTCCGGGACAGGAAAGGTTCGGGCTACACCTTC
TRBD1,TRBV7-6,TRBJ2-7,.,CASSPGQGLSYEQYF,TGTGCCAGCAGCCCGGGACAGGGACTCTCCTACGAGCAGTACTTC
.,TRBV5-5,TRBJ2-7,.,CASSDLRSDEQYF,TGTGCCAGCAGCGACCTTCGGAGCGACGAGCAGTACTTC
.,TRBV4-2,TRBJ1-2,.,CASSQYAGSSYGYTF,TGTGCCAGCAGCCAATATGCAGGGAGCAGCTATGGCTACACCTTC
.,TRBV5-8,TRBJ2-7,.,CASSRTVPYEQYF,TGTGCCAGCAGCCGGACAGTACCCTACGAGCAGTACTTC
.,TRBV11-3,TRBJ2-5,.,CASSQLELETQYF,TGTGCCAGCAGCCAGCTGGAACTTGAGACCCAGTACTTC
TRBD1,TRBV11-3,TRBJ2-2,.,CASSLVGQGGGELFF,TGTGCCAGCAGCTTAGTAGGACAGGGAGGCGGGGAGCTGTTTTTT
.,TRBV5-4,TRBJ1-2,.,CASSLLVVAGGSNYGYTF,TGTGCCAGCAGCTTGCTTGTCGTGGCCGGGGGCAGTAACTATGGCTACACCTTC
TRBD1,TRBV19,TRBJ2-2,.,CASSLRTGGDNTGELFF,TGTGCCAGTAGTCTACGGACAGGGGGCGATAACACCGGGGAGCTGTTTTTT
.,TRBV27,TRBJ1-4,.,CASSLKGRNEKLFF,TGTGCCAGCAGTTTAAAGGGGAGGAATGAAAAACTGTTTTTT
TRBD2,TRBV9,TRBJ2-3,.,CATNPSGRADTQYF,TGTGCCACCAACCCTAGCGGGAGAGCAGATACGCAGTATTTT
.,TRBV28,TRBJ1-5,once,CASSPGGNQPQHF,TGTGCCAGCAGCCCCGGGGGCAATCAGCCCCAGCATTTT
.,TRBV2,TRBJ2-3,.,CASKGWAAPSTDTQYF,TGTGCCAGCAAGGGTTGGGCAGCACCTAGCACAGATACGCAGTATTTT
TRBD1,TRBV5-1,TRBJ2-7,once,CASSMGQGLSYEQYF,TGCGCCAGCAGCATGGGACAGGGCCTCTCCTACGAGCAGTACTTC
.,TRBV2,TRBJ1-3,.,CASSDGGRNTIYF,TGTGCCAGCAGTGACGGGGGAAGGAACACCATATATTTT
.,TRBV7-3,TRBJ1-2,.,CASSPEGWTDYGYTF,TGTGCCAGCAGCCCGGAAGGTTGGACCGACTATGGCTACACCTTC
TRBD1,TRBV4-1,TRBJ1-2,.,CASRATGEANYGYTF,TGCGCCAGCAGAGCAACAGGGGAAGCTAACTATGGCTACACCTTC